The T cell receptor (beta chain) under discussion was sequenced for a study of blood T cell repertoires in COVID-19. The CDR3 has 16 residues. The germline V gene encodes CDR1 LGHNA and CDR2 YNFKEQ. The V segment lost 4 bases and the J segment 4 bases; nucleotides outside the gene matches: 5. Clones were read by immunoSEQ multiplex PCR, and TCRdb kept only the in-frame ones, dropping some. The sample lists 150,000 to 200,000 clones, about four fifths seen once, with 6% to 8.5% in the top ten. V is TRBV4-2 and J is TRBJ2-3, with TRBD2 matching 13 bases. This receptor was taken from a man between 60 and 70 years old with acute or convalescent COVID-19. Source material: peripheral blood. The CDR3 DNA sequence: TGTGCCAGCAGCCCAGGACTAGCGGGGGTCTCAGATACGCAGTATTTT. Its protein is CASSPGLAGVSDTQYF.